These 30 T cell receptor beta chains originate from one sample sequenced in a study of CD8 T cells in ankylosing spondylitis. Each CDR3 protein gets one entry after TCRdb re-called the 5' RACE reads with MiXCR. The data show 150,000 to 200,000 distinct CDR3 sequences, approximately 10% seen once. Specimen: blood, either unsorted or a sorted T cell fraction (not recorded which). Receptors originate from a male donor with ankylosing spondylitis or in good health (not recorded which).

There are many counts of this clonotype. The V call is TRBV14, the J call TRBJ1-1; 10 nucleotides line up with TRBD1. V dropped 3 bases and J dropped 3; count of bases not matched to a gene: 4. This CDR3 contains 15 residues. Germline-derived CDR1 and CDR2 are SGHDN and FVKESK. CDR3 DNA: TGTGCCAGCAGCCACCGGACAGGGGGTTACACTGAAGCTTTCTTT. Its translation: CASSHRTGGYTEAFF.

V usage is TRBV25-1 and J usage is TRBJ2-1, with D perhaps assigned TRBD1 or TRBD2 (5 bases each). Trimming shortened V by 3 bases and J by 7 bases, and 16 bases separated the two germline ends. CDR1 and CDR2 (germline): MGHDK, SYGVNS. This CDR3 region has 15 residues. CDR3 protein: CASSDSGAGLNEQFF. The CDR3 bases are TGTGCCAGCAGTGATTCCGGGGCCGGCTTGAATGAGCAGTTCTTC.

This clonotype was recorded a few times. CDR3 amino acids: CASSYGIPSIYNEQFF. In DNA, the CDR3 is TGTGCCAGCAGTTATGGAATCCCGTCGATTTACAATGAGCAGTTCTTC. This chain links TRBV6-2 or TRBV6-3 with TRBJ2-1; D gene uncertain. The CDR3 consists of 16 residues. Germline V gene lookup returns CDR1 MNHEY and CDR2 SVGEGT. Trimming took 3 bases from V and 4 from J, leaving 16 bases between them.

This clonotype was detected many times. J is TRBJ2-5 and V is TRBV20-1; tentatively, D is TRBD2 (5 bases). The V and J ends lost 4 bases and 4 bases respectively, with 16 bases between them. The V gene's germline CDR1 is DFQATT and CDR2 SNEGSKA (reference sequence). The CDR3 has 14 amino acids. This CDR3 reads CSAKEHSGLETQYF. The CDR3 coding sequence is TGCAGTGCTAAGGAGCATTCGGGGTTAGAGACCCAGTACTTC.

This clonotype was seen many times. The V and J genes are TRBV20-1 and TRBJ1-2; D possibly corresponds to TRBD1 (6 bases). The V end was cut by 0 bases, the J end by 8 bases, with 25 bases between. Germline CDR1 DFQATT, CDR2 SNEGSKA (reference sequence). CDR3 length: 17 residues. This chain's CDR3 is CSARDPVRQGRAKGYTF. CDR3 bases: TGCAGTGCTAGAGATCCCGTAAGGCAGGGGCGGGCGAAAGGCTACACCTTC.

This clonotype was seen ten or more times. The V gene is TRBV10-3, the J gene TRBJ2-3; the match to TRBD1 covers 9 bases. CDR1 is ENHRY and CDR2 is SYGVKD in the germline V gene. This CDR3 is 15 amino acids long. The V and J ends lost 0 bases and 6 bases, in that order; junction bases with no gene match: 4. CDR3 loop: CAISESDRGEDTQYF. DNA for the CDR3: TGTGCCATCAGTGAGTCGGACAGGGGAGAGGATACGCAGTATTTT.

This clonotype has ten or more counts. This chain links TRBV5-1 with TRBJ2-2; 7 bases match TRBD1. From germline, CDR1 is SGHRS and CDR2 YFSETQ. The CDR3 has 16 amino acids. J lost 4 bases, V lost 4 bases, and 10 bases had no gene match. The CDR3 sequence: CASSPYRGRGTGELFF. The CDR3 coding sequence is TGCGCCAGCAGCCCCTACAGGGGTCGAGGCACCGGGGAGCTGTTTTTT.

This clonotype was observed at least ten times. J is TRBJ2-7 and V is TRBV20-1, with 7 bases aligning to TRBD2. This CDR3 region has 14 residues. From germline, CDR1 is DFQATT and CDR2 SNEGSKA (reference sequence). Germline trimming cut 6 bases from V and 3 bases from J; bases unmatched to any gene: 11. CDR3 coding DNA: TGCAGTGCCATCCGGGGGGACTCCAGCTACGAGCAGTACTTC. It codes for CSAIRGDSSYEQYF.

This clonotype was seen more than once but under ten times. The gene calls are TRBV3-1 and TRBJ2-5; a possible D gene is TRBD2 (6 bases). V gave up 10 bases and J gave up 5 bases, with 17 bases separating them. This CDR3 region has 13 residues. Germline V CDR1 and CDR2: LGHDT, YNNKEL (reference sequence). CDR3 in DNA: TGTGCCACCTCTTCTGGGGGGAGGGAGACCCAGTACTTC. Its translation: CATSSGGRETQYF.

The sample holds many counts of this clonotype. Here the CDR3 reads CASSEAGSGETQYF. Here the CDR3 DNA reads TGCGCCAGCAGTGAGGCAGGGAGTGGAGAGACCCAGTACTTC. The chain links TRBV10-2 to TRBJ2-5, with D possibly called TRBD1 or TRBD2 (5 bases each). Deletions cut 2 bases from V and 4 bases from J, with 11 bases between. Germline CDR1 WSHSY, CDR2 SAAADI. This CDR3 contains 14 residues.

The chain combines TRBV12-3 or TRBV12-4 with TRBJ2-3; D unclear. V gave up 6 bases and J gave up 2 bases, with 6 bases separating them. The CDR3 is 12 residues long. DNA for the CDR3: TGTGCCAGCAGAGGTACCACAGATACGCAGTATTTT. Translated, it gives CASRGTTDTQYF.

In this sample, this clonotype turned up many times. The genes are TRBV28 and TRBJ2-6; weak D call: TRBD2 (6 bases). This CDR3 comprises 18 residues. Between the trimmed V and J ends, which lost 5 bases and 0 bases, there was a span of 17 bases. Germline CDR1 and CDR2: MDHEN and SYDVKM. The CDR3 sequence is CASSPSGDSFSGANVLTF. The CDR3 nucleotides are TGTGCCAGCAGTCCCTCGGGAGACTCATTCTCTGGGGCCAACGTCCTGACTTTC.

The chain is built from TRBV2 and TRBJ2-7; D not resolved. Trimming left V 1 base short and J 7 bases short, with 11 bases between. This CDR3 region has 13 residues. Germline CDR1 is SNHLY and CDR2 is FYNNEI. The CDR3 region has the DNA TGTGCCAGCAGTGAAGGTTTAGAGCTGGAGCAGTACTTC. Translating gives CASSEGLELEQYF.

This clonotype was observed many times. The CDR3 sequence: CASKGEFTTGELFF. CDR3 nucleotides: TGCGCCAGCAAGGGGGAGTTCACTACCGGGGAGCTGTTTTTT. This chain links TRBV5-1 with TRBJ2-2; D may be TRBD1 (6 bases). Germline loops: CDR1 SGHRS, CDR2 YFSETQ. V was trimmed by 6 bases and J by 5 bases, leaving 14 bases between them. The CDR3 consists of 14 residues.

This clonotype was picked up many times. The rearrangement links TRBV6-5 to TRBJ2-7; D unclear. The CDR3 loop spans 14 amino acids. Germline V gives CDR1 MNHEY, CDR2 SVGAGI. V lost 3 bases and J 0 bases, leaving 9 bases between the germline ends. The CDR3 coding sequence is TGTGCCAGCAGTTATCATGGCTACTCCTACGAGCAGTACTTC. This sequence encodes CASSYHGYSYEQYF.

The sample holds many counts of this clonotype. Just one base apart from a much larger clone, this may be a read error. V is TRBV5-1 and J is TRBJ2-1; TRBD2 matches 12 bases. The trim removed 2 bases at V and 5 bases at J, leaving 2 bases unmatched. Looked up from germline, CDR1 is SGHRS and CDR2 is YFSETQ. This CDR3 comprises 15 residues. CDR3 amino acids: CASSFGLAGNNEQFF. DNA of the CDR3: TGCGCCAGCAGCTTCGGACTAGCGGGGAACAATGAGCAGTTCTTC.

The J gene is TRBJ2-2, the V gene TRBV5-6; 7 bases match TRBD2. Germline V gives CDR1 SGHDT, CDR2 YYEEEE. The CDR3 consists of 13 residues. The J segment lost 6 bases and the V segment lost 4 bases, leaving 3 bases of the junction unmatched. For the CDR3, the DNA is TGTGCCAGCAGCCCTGCGGGGGCCGGGGAGCTGTTTTTT. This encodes CASSPAGAGELFF.

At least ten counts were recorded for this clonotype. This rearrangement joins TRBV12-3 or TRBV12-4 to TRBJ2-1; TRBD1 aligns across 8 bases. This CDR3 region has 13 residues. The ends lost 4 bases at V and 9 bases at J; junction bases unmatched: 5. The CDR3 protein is CASSSTGGAEQFF. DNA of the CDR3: TGTGCCAGCAGTTCCACAGGGGGAGCTGAGCAGTTCTTC.

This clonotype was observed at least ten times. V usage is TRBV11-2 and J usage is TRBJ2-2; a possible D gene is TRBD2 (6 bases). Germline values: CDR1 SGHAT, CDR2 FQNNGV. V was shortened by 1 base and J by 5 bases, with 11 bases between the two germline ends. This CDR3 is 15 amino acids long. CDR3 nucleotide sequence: TGTGCCAGCAGCTTAGGGACTATAGGAACCGGGGAGCTGTTTTTT. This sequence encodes CASSLGTIGTGELFF.

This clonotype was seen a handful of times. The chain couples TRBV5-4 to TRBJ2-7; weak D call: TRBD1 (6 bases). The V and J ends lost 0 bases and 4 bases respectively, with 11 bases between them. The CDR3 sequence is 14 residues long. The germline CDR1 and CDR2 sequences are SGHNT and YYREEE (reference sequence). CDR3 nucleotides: TGTGCCAGCAGCTTGGACCAGGGGACGTACGAGCAGTACTTC. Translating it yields CASSLDQGTYEQYF.

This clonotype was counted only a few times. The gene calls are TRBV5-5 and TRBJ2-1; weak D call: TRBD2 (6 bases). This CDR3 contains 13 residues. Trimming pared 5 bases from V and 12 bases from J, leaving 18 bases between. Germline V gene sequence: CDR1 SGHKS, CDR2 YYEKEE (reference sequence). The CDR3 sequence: CASRPHTGTLQFF. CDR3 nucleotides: TGTGCCAGCAGACCTCATACCGGGACTCTGCAGTTCTTC.

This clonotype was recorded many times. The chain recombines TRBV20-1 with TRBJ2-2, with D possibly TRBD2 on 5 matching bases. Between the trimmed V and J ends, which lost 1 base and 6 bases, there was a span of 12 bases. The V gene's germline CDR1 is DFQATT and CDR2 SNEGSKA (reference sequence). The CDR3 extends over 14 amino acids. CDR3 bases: TGCAGTGCTAGAGGGCCGGGATATGCCGGGGAGCTGTTTTTT. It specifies CSARGPGYAGELFF.

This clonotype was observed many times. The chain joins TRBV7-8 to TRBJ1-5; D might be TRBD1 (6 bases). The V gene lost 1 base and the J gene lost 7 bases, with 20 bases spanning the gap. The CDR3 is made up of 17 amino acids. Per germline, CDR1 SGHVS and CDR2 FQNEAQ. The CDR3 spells CASSLGGPSGVGQPQHF. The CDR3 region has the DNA TGTGCCAGCAGCTTAGGAGGCCCGTCAGGGGTGGGCCAGCCCCAGCATTTT.

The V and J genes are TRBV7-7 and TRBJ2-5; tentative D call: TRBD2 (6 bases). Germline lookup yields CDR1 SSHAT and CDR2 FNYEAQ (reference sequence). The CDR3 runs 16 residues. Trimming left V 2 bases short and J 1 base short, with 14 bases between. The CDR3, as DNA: TGTGCCAGCAGCTTAAAAAGCGGGTTCACCCAAGAGACCCAGTACTTC. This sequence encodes CASSLKSGFTQETQYF. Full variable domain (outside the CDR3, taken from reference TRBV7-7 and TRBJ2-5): GAGVSQSPRYKVTKRGQDVTLRCDPISSHATLYWYQQALGQGPEFLTYFNYEAQPDKSGLPSDRFSAERPEGSISTLTIQRTEQRDSAMYRCASSLKSGFTQETQYFGPGTRLLVL.

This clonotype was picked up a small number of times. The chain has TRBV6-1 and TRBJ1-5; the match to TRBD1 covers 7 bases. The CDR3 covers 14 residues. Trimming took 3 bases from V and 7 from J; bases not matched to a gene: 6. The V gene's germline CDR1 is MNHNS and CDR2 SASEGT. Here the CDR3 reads CASSDDREGQPQHF. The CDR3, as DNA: TGTGCCAGCAGTGACGACAGGGAAGGGCAGCCCCAGCATTTT.

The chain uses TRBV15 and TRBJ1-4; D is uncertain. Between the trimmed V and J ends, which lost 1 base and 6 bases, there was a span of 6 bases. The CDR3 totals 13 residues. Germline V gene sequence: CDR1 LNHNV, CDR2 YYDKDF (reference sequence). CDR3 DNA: TGTGCCACCAGCAGAGCGTACGATGAAAAACTGTTTTTT. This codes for CATSRAYDEKLFF.

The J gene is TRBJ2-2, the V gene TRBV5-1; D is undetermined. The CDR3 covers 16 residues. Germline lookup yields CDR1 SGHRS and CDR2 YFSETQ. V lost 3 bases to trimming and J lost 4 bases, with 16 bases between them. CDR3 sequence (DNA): TGCGCCAGCAGCTACTCCCCAGTCGGGTCCACCGGGGAGCTGTTTTTT. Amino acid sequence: CASSYSPVGSTGELFF.

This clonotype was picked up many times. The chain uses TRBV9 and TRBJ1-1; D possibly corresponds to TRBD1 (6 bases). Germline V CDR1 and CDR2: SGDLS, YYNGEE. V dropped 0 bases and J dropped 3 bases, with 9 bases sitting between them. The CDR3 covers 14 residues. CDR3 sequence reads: CASSVAGADTEAFF. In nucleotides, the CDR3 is TGTGCCAGCAGCGTAGCAGGGGCGGACACTGAAGCTTTCTTT.

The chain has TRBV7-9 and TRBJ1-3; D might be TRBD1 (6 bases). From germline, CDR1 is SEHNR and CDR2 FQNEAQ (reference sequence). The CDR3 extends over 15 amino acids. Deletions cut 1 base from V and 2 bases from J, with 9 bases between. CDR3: CASSLGSGAGNTIYF. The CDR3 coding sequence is TGTGCCAGCAGCTTAGGGTCAGGGGCTGGAAACACCATATATTTT.

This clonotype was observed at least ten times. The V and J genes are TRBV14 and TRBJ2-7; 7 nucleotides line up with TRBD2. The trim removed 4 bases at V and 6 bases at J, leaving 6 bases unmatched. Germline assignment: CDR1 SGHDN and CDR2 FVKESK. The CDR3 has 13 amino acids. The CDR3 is CASSRGTIPEQYF. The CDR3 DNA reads TGTGCCAGCAGCCGCGGGACTATTCCCGAGCAGTACTTC. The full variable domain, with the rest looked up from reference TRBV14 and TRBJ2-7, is EAGVTQFPSHSVIEKGQTVTLRCDPISGHDNLYWYRRVMGKEIKFLLHFVKESKQDESGMPNNRFLAERTGGTYSTLKVQPAELEDSGVYFCASSRGTIPEQYFGPGTRLTVT.